Following are 14 T cell receptor beta chains from one sample sequenced in a study of shared clonotypes between healthy human individuals (dated by TCRdb to the early 2020s). Libraries were made using the immunoSEQ multiplex PCR assay. TCRdb took over this immuneACCESS table, retaining in-frame rearrangements with V and J assigned. Such tables are incomplete; in checked studies, under half of the missing clones stem from an unresolved V gene, and the remainder is unexplained. Recorded for this sample are approximately 530,000 clones; 90% to 97% of them occurred a single time. The top ten hold about 0.06% of the sample. Sequencing was performed on naive CD4+ T cells sorted from blood. The meaning of the sample's cell subset or site label: CD45RA+ positively selected. These receptors all come from a woman aged 25 to 39 in good health.

The chain carries TRBV6-6 and TRBJ2-3; D is ambiguous. Deletions cut 0 bases from V and 2 bases from J, with 9 bases between. The CDR3 totals 15 residues. CDR1 is MNHNY and CDR2 is SVGAGI in the germline V gene (reference sequence). The CDR3 nucleotides read TGTGCCAGCAGTTACTCGACTCCAGTCACAGATACGCAGTATTTT. Residues: CASSYSTPVTDTQYF.

The V gene is TRBV11-1, the J gene TRBJ1-1, with unresolved D. This CDR3 is 9 amino acids long. V was clipped by 8 bases and J by 7 bases, with 5 bases between them. CDR1 is SGHAT and CDR2 is FQDESV in the germline V gene (reference sequence). In DNA, the CDR3 is TGTGCCAGCTCGAATGAAGCTTTCTTT. This sequence encodes CASSNEAFF.

The chain links TRBV5-4 to TRBJ2-1; tentatively, D is TRBD1 (5 bases). Germline V lookup: CDR1 SGHNT, CDR2 YYREEE (reference sequence). Trimming cost V 3 bases and J 1 base, with 8 bases left between them. CDR3 size: 14 residues. The CDR3 sequence: CASSSQGSYNEQFF. The CDR3 DNA reads TGTGCCAGCAGCTCCCAGGGATCCTACAATGAGCAGTTCTTC. Supplemented by reference TRBV5-4 and TRBJ2-1, the full variable domain reads ETGVTQSPTHLIKTRGQQVTLRCSSQSGHNTVSWYQQALGQGPQFIFQYYREEENGRGNFPPRFSGLQFPNYSSELNVNALELDDSALYLCASSSQGSYNEQFFGPGTRLTVL.

The chain uses TRBV6-5 and TRBJ2-2; D is possibly TRBD1 (6 bases). This CDR3 has 13 amino acids. The V gene's germline CDR1 is MNHEY and CDR2 SVGAGI. V lost 7 bases to trimming and J lost 5 bases, with 11 bases between them. The CDR3 here is CASNVQGTGELFF. In DNA, the CDR3 is TGTGCCAGCAACGTACAGGGAACCGGGGAGCTGTTTTTT.

The rearrangement links TRBV4-2 to TRBJ1-5; D is ambiguous. The length of the CDR3 is 15 residues. Germline V gene sequence: CDR1 LGHNA, CDR2 YNFKEQ. V was clipped by 1 base and J by 5 bases, with 12 bases between them. CDR3 DNA: TGTGCCAGCAGCCAAGGATGGACTGAGGATCAGCCCCAGCATTTT. The encoded protein is CASSQGWTEDQPQHF.

The rearrangement joins TRBV4-1 to TRBJ2-5; 9 bases match TRBD2. The closer fit of TRBJ2-7 to the DNA end suggests the J call may be wrong. CDR1 and CDR2 from the germline V gene are MGHRA and YSYEKL. The CDR3 is 18 residues long. The CDR3: CASSQEGAGGPLSYEQYF. The CDR3 DNA reads as TGCGCCAGCAGCCAAGAGGGGGCGGGAGGGCCCTTATCCTACGAGCAGTACTTC.

V is TRBV27 and J is TRBJ2-2; D ambiguous. Germline V gene data show CDR1 as MNHEY and CDR2 as SMNVEV (reference sequence). This CDR3 spans 12 amino acids. V was clipped by 4 bases and J by 5 bases, with 5 bases between them. CDR3 DNA: TGTGCCAGCAGTTATCCGACCGGGGAGCTGTTTTTT. The encoded protein is CASSYPTGELFF.

The chain combines TRBV11-2 with TRBJ2-3; 7 nucleotides align to TRBD1. CDR3 length: 15 residues. Per the germline V gene, CDR1 is SGHAT and CDR2 is FQNNGV. Losses at the gene ends were 5 bases for V and 0 bases for J; bases not matched to a gene: 5. CDR3 nucleotides: TGTGCCAGCAGCCCCCGGACAGGTAGCACAGATACGCAGTATTTT. Translation: CASSPRTGSTDTQYF.

The rearrangement links TRBV6-5 to TRBJ1-5, with unresolved D. In germline, CDR1 is MNHEY, CDR2 SVGAGI. The V and J ends lost 5 bases and 0 bases respectively, with 8 bases between them. The CDR3 runs 14 residues. The CDR3 reads CASSPVNSNQPQHF. The CDR3, as DNA: TGTGCCAGCAGTCCCGTGAATAGCAATCAGCCCCAGCATTTT.

The V gene is TRBV28, the J gene TRBJ1-2; a possible D gene is TRBD1 (5 bases). Trimming shortened V by 2 bases and J by 4 bases, and 11 bases separated the two germline ends. This CDR3 comprises 14 residues. Germline CDR1 is MDHEN and CDR2 is SYDVKM. The CDR3 nucleotides are TGTGCCAGCAGTTTAGTGGACATTCTCTATGGCTACACCTTC. As protein: CASSLVDILYGYTF.

The V and J genes are TRBV2 and TRBJ2-6; D perhaps matches TRBD1 (6 bases). Germline values: CDR1 SNHLY, CDR2 FYNNEI. V was clipped by 5 bases and J by 2 bases, with 10 bases between them. This CDR3 comprises 15 residues. CDR3 in DNA: TGTGCCAGCAGTTTTGACAGGCCTGGGGCCAACGTCCTGACTTTC. It yields the protein CASSFDRPGANVLTF.

The gene calls are TRBV2 and TRBJ2-7, with D possibly matching TRBD1 (6 bases). The germline V gene has CDR1 SNHLY and CDR2 FYNNEI. The V end was cut by 5 bases, the J end by 2 bases, with 10 bases between. The CDR3 is 13 residues long. The CDR3 spells CASSRDTAYEQYF. As DNA, the CDR3 is TGTGCCAGCAGTCGGGACACAGCCTACGAGCAGTACTTC. Variable domain in full (rest from reference TRBV2 and TRBJ2-7): EPEVTQTPSHQVTQMGQEVILRCVPISNHLYFYWYRQILGQKVEFLVSFYNNEISEKSEIFDDQFSVERPDGSNFTLKIRSTKLEDSAMYFCASSRDTAYEQYFGPGTRLTVT.

The chain is built from TRBV28 and TRBJ1-5, with no clear D. Between the trimmed V and J ends, which lost 3 bases and 0 bases, there was a span of 6 bases. Germline V gene data show CDR1 as MDHEN and CDR2 as SYDVKM. The CDR3 is made up of 14 amino acids. The CDR3, as DNA: TGTGCCAGCAGTTTCCTAAGTAGCAATCAGCCCCAGCATTTT. Protein product: CASSFLSSNQPQHF.

The chain combines TRBV2 with TRBJ1-1; D gene unclear. Trimming cost V 7 bases and J 1 base, with 10 bases left between them. Germline lookup yields CDR1 SNHLY and CDR2 FYNNEI. The length of the CDR3 is 13 residues. In nucleotides, the CDR3 is TGTGCCAGCACTACCAGAGCGAACACTGAAGCTTTCTTT. It is translated as CASTTRANTEAFF. Based on the CDR3 plus reference TRBV2 and TRBJ1-1, the full variable domain is EPEVTQTPSHQVTQMGQEVILRCVPISNHLYFYWYRQILGQKVEFLVSFYNNEISEKSEIFDDQFSVERPDGSNFTLKIRSTKLEDSAMYFCASTTRANTEAFFGQGTRLTVV.